These 8 T cell receptor beta chains came from one sample sequenced in a study of memory CD4+ T cells and cytomegalovirus serostatus. The sort gate was single viable CD3+CD4+CD8-CD45RO+ cells for memory CD4+ T cells. The protocol was immunoSEQ multiplex PCR, while the TCRdb copy is restricted to in-frame clones and leaves out a portion. Of around 54,000 clones in the sample, about 73% were seen once. The source material was memory CD4+ T cells from blood. The source of these receptors is an adult in good health and CMV-seronegative.

The chain joins TRBV9 to TRBJ2-5; possibly TRBD1 for D (6 bases). The V end lost 3 bases, the J end lost 1 base, and 16 bases lay between the germline ends. Germline-derived CDR1 and CDR2 are SGDLS and YYNGEE. The CDR3 is made up of 16 amino acids. DNA for the CDR3: TGTGCCAGCAGCGCAATAGGGGACACCTTCCAAGAGACCCAGTACTTC. Amino acids: CASSAIGDTFQETQYF.

The chain uses TRBV7-9 and TRBJ2-5; 11 bases line up with TRBD2. CDR1 SEHNR and CDR2 FQNEAQ come from the germline V gene (reference sequence). J lost 5 bases, V lost 5 bases, and 4 bases had no gene match. This CDR3 spans 14 amino acids. CDR3 coding DNA: TGTGCCAGCAGCGGGACTAGCGGAGGGGAGACCCAGTACTTC. It specifies CASSGTSGGETQYF.

The chain combines TRBV18 with TRBJ2-5; TRBD2 aligns across 14 bases. V lost 2 bases and J lost 5; bases outside the gene matches: 7. The CDR3 has 17 residues. Per germline, CDR1 KGHSH and CDR2 LQKENI. CDR3 coding DNA: TGTGCCAGCTCACCAGGACTAGCGGGAGGCGAAGGGGAGACCCAGTACTTC. Translation: CASSPGLAGGEGETQYF.

The rearrangement uses TRBV4-1 and TRBJ1-2; no clear D. CDR3 size: 14 residues. Germline-derived CDR1 and CDR2 are MGHRA and YSYEKL. Deletions cut 1 base from V and 2 bases from J, with 8 bases between. As DNA, the CDR3 is TGCGCCAGCAGCCAAGCCGCCGGGAACTATGGCTACACCTTC. Translated, it gives CASSQAAGNYGYTF.

This clone was picked up a small number of times. Here the CDR3 reads CASKATSGRVGEQFF. CDR3 in DNA: TGCGCCAGCAAGGCTACTAGCGGGAGGGTGGGAGAGCAGTTCTTC. The rearrangement uses TRBV5-1 and TRBJ2-1, with 13 bases identical to TRBD2. The CDR3 runs to 15 residues. Germline-derived CDR1 and CDR2 are SGHRS and YFSETQ. V lost 6 bases, J lost 10 bases, and 10 bases stayed unmatched.

The chain recombines TRBV11-2 with TRBJ2-7; TRBD1 aligns across 7 bases. The CDR3 sequence is 15 residues long. Germline CDR1 and CDR2: SGHAT and FQNNGV. V was clipped by 2 bases and J by 3 bases; unmatched bases: 7. The CDR3 loop is CASSLHRTGNYEQYF. The CDR3 DNA is TGTGCCAGCAGCTTACACCGGACAGGCAACTACGAGCAGTACTTC. Drawing the rest from reference TRBV11-2 and TRBJ2-7, the complete variable domain is EAGVAQSPRYKIIEKRQSVAFWCNPISGHATLYWYQQILGQGPKLLIQFQNNGVVDDSQLPKDRFSAERLKGVDSTLKIQPAKLEDSAVYLCASSLHRTGNYEQYFGPGTRLTVT.

The rearrangement joins TRBV29-1 to TRBJ2-5; D unclear. Trimming removed 0 bases from V and 8 bases from J, with 13 bases in between. Germline CDR1 SQVTM, CDR2 ANQGSEA. The CDR3 spans 13 residues. For the CDR3, the DNA is TGCAGCGTTGAAGAAATTCTTAAATTAACCCAGTACTTC. This codes for CSVEEILKLTQYF.

The chain employs TRBV19 and TRBJ2-1; D call uncertain. This CDR3 is built from 13 residues. Trimming removed 9 bases at V and 7 bases at J, with 16 bases between. Germline V lookup: CDR1 LNHDA, CDR2 SQIVND (reference sequence). CDR3 bases: TGTGCCAGCGCCCTTGGGGTCTCTAATGAGCAGTTCTTC. Protein: CASALGVSNEQFF. Full variable domain (missing parts from reference TRBV19 and TRBJ2-1): DGGITQSPKYLFRKEGQNVTLSCEQNLNHDAMYWYRQDPGQGLRLIYYSQIVNDFQKGDIAEGYSVSREKKESFPLTVTSAQKNPTAFYLCASALGVSNEQFFGPGTRLTVL.